This TCR beta chain stems from a study of blood T cells in healthy people across ages (dated by TCRdb to between 2015 and 2017). Study-level background: In model experiments, template switching captured roughly one uniquely barcoded TCR beta cDNA molecule for every two T cells. To avoid experimental bias, donors of different ages were distributed randomly across sequencing lanes. Donors were grouped into four age groups: young (average roughly 15 years), middle-aged (39), aged (about 59) and long-lived (around 80). Using deep sequencing normalized with unique cDNA molecular identifiers, the study measured how TCR beta repertoire diversity changes with age. The study analyzed two additional independent replicas of 1 million unique cDNA reads from the same blood draw for two donors, one aged 18 to 30 and one aged 80 or older.

Donors were approximately 42 systemically healthy Caucasian individuals from Russia aged 6 to 90 years. About 10 milliliters of peripheral blood were collected from each donor into EDTA-treated Vacutainer tubes. PBMCs were isolated by Ficoll-Paque density-gradient centrifugation, with at least 6.5 million obtained per sample. Trizol reagent was used to extract total RNA from the PBMCs, yielding at least 6 micrograms per sample. The percentages of naive CD45RAhigh/CD27high T cells were determined by flow cytometry on a PBMC aliquot from every donor. The receptor library was made with 5' RACE. Sequencing used an Illumina HiSeq 2500. The second PCR ran for roughly 7 to 12 cycles and used a J-beta primer mix along with a sample-barcoded 5' primer. A unique molecular identifier was introduced onto each TCR beta cDNA molecule by a template-switch 5' adaptor carrying 12 random nucleotides. Each sample yielded at least 2.5 million CDR3-containing paired-end reads. First-strand cDNA was synthesized from all RNA with the Mint cDNA synthesis kit, primed by a TRBC-specific oligonucleotide. All cDNA was treated with uracil-DNA glycosylase and then went through a first 18-cycle PCR with the universal primers M1SS and BC2_uni_R. Regarding the original processing steps: Each sample was normalized by randomly selecting 1 million high-quality reads, each carrying a distinct molecular identifier. Instead of being binned into consensus sequences, reads that shared molecular identifiers were thrown out. MiTCR, with a Q25 quality threshold and the strictest error-elimination algorithm, was used for CDR3 identification, clonotype clustering and error correction. A nonparametric unseen species model with Euler transformation was used to estimate lower-bound total TCR beta diversity. The raw public reads went through TCRdb reprocessing: fastp at Q25, MiXCR clone calling, in-frame beta chains kept. CDR3 protein sequences are deduplicated, and each keeps its most common genes and DNA. TCRdb, not the authors, supplied the V and J calls. The sample data list about a million distinct CDR3 sequences, and approximately 38% of these were observed just once. The ten largest clones capture under 15% of the sample.

A few counts support this clonotype. Its recognized antigen is unknown. Base qualities are not provided; no much larger clone lies one nucleotide away. Overall study results and their limits: A strong correlation was found between observed TCR beta diversity and the percentage of naive T cells measured by flow cytometry. Estimates of total diversity based on one million sequenced T cells were considered lower bounds and underestimates. Compared with the aged group, more naive CD4+ T cells, fewer expanded clones and increased TCR diversity were shown by the long-lived group, suggesting age selection. As age increased, observed TCR beta diversity per million T cells dropped in a roughly linear way, and a significant reduction was already evident by age about 40. Because donor CMV infection status was unknown, age-related changes in expanded clonotypes were potentially confounded. Because profiling used bulk unsorted PBMCs, naive and antigen-experienced compartments could not be compared conclusively.

V is clipped by 4 bases and J by 9 bases, and the sequence between their germline boundaries is 10 bases long. The germline V gene (reference sequence) specifies LGHDT as CDR1 and YNNKEL as CDR2. From the cysteine through the phenylalanine, the CDR3 covers 13 amino acids. Just the 39-base CDR3 DNA is kept, in frame starting at base 1. This clonotype was obtained from a man aged 18 to 29 in good health. The sequence is built from TRBV3-1 and TRBJ1-6; the D gene is perhaps TRBD1, from 5 matching bases. Sequencing used blood. The DNA is as follows: TGTGCCAGCAGCCCCGGGACTTTTTCACCCCTCCACTTT. Its amino acids are CASSPGTFSPLHF.